This entry lists 21 T cell receptor beta chains sequenced from one sample in a study of blood T cell repertoires in COVID-19. Some clones are missing from TCRdb's copy, which holds only in-frame ones; the method was immunoSEQ multiplex PCR. The data show more than 300,000 clones, roughly 91% seen once. Sequencing was done on a sample of PBMCs or T cells enriched from blood (not recorded which). Every receptor here comes from a woman aged 18-29 years who had recovered from COVID-19.

The chain couples TRBV3-1 (or the pseudogene TRBV3-2) to TRBJ2-2; D possibly corresponds to TRBD2 (6 bases). Trimming left V 2 bases short and J 6 bases short, with 7 bases between. The CDR3 runs to 13 residues. Germline V gene sequence: CDR1 LGHDT, CDR2 YNNKEL (reference sequence). The chain's CDR3 is CASSQTSPGELFF. The CDR3 DNA reads TGTGCCAGCAGCCAAACTAGCCCCGGGGAGCTGTTTTTT.

This chain links TRBV30 with TRBJ1-5; D is ambiguous. This CDR3 comprises 14 residues. The germline V gene encodes CDR1 GTSNPN and CDR2 SVGIG (reference sequence). Trimming took 6 bases from V and 3 from J, leaving 15 bases between them. This CDR3 is CACATGGSNQPQHF. CDR3 DNA: TGTGCCTGCGCCACTGGAGGTTCCAATCAGCCCCAGCATTTT.

The rearrangement links TRBV11-1 to TRBJ1-1, with D hard to call. Deletions cut 1 base from V and 1 base from J, with 7 bases between. Germline V gene sequence: CDR1 SGHAT, CDR2 FQDESV (reference sequence). The CDR3 covers 14 residues. The CDR3 DNA sequence: TGTGCCAGCAGCTTAGTGAGGCCGAACACTGAAGCTTTCTTT. Encoded protein: CASSLVRPNTEAFF.

This clone was detected once. The rearrangement joins TRBV7-3 to TRBJ1-1; D is ambiguous. CDR3 size: 14 residues. The V gene's germline CDR1 is SGHTA and CDR2 FQGTGA. V was cut by 5 bases and J by 5 bases, with 15 bases left in between. This chain's CDR3 is CASSDHQSGTEAFF. The CDR3 region has the DNA TGTGCCAGCAGCGACCACCAAAGCGGGACTGAAGCTTTCTTT.

J is TRBJ1-5 and V is TRBV6-5; TRBD1 agrees at 7 bases. The J segment lost 1 base and the V segment lost 6 bases, leaving 6 bases of the junction unmatched. This CDR3 comprises 15 residues. Germline CDR1 reads MNHEY; CDR2 reads SVGAGI. CDR3 region: CASRTDRVSNQPQHF. CDR3 bases: TGTGCCAGCAGGACCGACAGGGTGAGCAATCAGCCCCAGCATTTT.

The V call is TRBV13, the J call TRBJ2-7; 8 bases agree with TRBD2. The V and J ends lost 1 base and 7 bases, in that order; junction bases with no gene match: 6. CDR3 length: 14 residues. The germline V gene encodes CDR1 PRHDT and CDR2 FYEKMQ (reference sequence). CDR3: CASSLAAGGPEQYF. The CDR3 coding sequence is TGTGCCAGCAGCTTAGCGGCGGGGGGACCGGAGCAGTACTTC.

The V gene is TRBV9, the J gene TRBJ2-1; a possible D gene is TRBD1 (5 bases). Between the trimmed V and J ends, which lost 9 bases and 1 base, there was a span of 17 bases. The CDR3 consists of 15 residues. The V gene's germline CDR1 is SGDLS and CDR2 YYNGEE. The CDR3 nucleotides read TGTGCCAACTGCCCAGGGAAGAGTTCCTACAATGAGCAGTTCTTC. It is translated as CANCPGKSSYNEQFF.

This rearrangement joins TRBV2 to TRBJ2-7; tentative D call: TRBD1 (6 bases). Germline lookup yields CDR1 SNHLY and CDR2 FYNNEI. V lost 2 bases, J lost 5 bases, and 10 bases lay in between. The CDR3 is 13 residues long. CDR3 loop: CASSEQGNHEQYF. DNA of the CDR3: TGTGCCAGCAGTGAACAGGGGAACCACGAGCAGTACTTC.

The chain is built from TRBV5-1 and TRBJ2-7; TRBD2 matches 8 bases. Germline CDR1 and CDR2: SGHRS and YFSETQ. V was clipped by 0 bases and J by 3 bases; unmatched bases: 2. This CDR3 contains 14 residues. CDR3 region: CASSLGTSYYEQYF. CDR3 in DNA: TGCGCCAGCAGCTTGGGGACTAGCTACTACGAGCAGTACTTC. Looking up the rest from reference TRBV5-1 and TRBJ2-7 gives the full variable domain: KAGVTQTPRYLIKTRGQQVTLSCSPISGHRSVSWYQQTPGQGLQFLFEYFSETQRNKGNFPGRFSGRQFSNSRSEMNVSTLELGDSALYLCASSLGTSYYEQYFGPGTRLTVT.

This chain links TRBV25-1 with TRBJ2-7; maybe TRBD1 (6 bases). The CDR3 runs to 12 residues. Between the trimmed V and J ends, which lost 7 bases and 4 bases, there was a span of 11 bases. Germline V gene data show CDR1 as MGHDK and CDR2 as SYGVNS. The CDR3 protein is CASKGDRYEQYF. The CDR3 DNA is TGTGCCAGCAAGGGGGATAGGTACGAGCAGTACTTC.

The rearrangement uses TRBV14 and TRBJ1-2, with D unresolved. This CDR3 comprises 14 residues. V lost 0 bases, J lost 1 base, and 6 bases lay in between. Germline CDR1 and CDR2: SGHDN and FVKESK. In DNA form, the CDR3 reads TGTGCCAGCAGCCAAGAAGTCTATAACTATGGCTACACCTTC. The encoded protein is CASSQEVYNYGYTF.

The chain uses TRBV7-9 and TRBJ1-1, with 7 nucleotides matching TRBD1. Trimming removed 5 bases from V and 0 bases from J; junction bases left unmatched: 6. Germline lookup yields CDR1 SEHNR and CDR2 FQNEAQ (reference sequence). The CDR3 is 15 amino acids. The CDR3 DNA reads TGTGCCAGCAGCGACTCGACAGGGATGAACACTGAAGCTTTCTTT. This codes for CASSDSTGMNTEAFF.

The V and J genes are TRBV29-1 and TRBJ1-4; D is possibly TRBD1 (6 bases). CDR1 is SQVTM, CDR2 ANQGSEA, per germline. Deletions cut 7 bases from V and 3 bases from J, with 21 bases between. The length of the CDR3 is 16 residues. The CDR3 spells CSANGTPEAANEKLFF. The CDR3 DNA follows: TGCAGCGCCAACGGGACACCAGAAGCAGCTAATGAAAAACTGTTTTTT. The full variable domain, in which reference TRBV29-1 and TRBJ1-4 provide the parts outside the CDR3, is SAVISQKPSRDICQRGTSLTIQCQVDSQVTMMFWYRQQPGQSLTLIATANQGSEATYESGFVIDKFPISRPNLTFSTLTVSNMSPEDSSIYLCSANGTPEAANEKLFFGSGTQLSVL.

The genes are TRBV24-1 and TRBJ2-1; TRBD2 matches at 12 bases. The germline gives CDR1 KGHDR, CDR2 SFDVKD. This CDR3 is built from 19 residues. Trimming cost V 4 bases and J 4 bases; bases outside gene matches: 13. The CDR3 sequence: CATSDPKMTSGGSYNEQFF. In DNA form, the CDR3 reads TGTGCCACCAGTGACCCCAAGATGACTAGCGGGGGATCGTACAATGAGCAGTTCTTC.

This clone was observed once. V is TRBV29-1 and J is TRBJ2-2; no reliable D call. V lost 5 bases and J 0 bases, leaving 10 bases between the germline ends. The CDR3 is made up of 14 amino acids. Per the germline V gene, CDR1 is SQVTM and CDR2 is ANQGSEA. The CDR3 loop is CSVRVVANTGELFF. The CDR3 bases are TGCAGCGTTCGTGTAGTCGCGAACACCGGGGAGCTGTTTTTT.

The V and J genes are TRBV18 and TRBJ1-5, with D unclear. Germline CDR1 reads KGHSH; CDR2 reads LQKENI. This CDR3 is 13 amino acids long. Between the trimmed V and J ends, which lost 5 bases and 4 bases, there was a span of 9 bases. The DNA for the CDR3 is TGTGCCAGCTCATCACAGCTAAATCAGCCCCAGCATTTT. Translation: CASSSQLNQPQHF.

The chain carries TRBV6-5 and TRBJ1-6; possibly TRBD1 for D (5 bases). Germline CDR1 reads MNHEY; CDR2 reads SVGAGI. The germline V and J ends were trimmed by 0 bases and 11 bases, with 17 bases remaining between them. This CDR3 has 16 amino acids. CDR3 protein: CASSYSNRRSGPPLHF. CDR3 DNA sequence: TGTGCCAGCAGTTACTCGAATCGGAGATCAGGGCCACCCCTCCACTTT.

This chain uses TRBV7-8 with TRBJ2-1; D perhaps matches TRBD1 (5 bases). This CDR3 is built from 14 residues. The V gene's germline CDR1 is SGHVS and CDR2 FQNEAQ. V lost 6 bases to trimming and J lost 2 bases, with 11 bases between them. As DNA, the CDR3 is TGTGCCAGCAGTTACACAGGTACCTACAATGAGCAGTTCTTC. It yields the protein CASSYTGTYNEQFF.

V gene TRBV15 combines with J gene TRBJ2-3; tentatively, D is TRBD1 (6 bases). V shed 2 bases and J shed 4 bases, with 13 bases lying between them. This CDR3 has 15 residues. CDR1 and CDR2 from the germline V gene are LNHNV and YYDKDF (reference sequence). CDR3 DNA: TGTGCCACCAGCAGAAGCCCGACAGGTCCAGATACGCAGTATTTT. Encoded protein: CATSRSPTGPDTQYF.

This clone was counted a single time. The sample contains more than one DNA sequence encoding this CDR3. V and J are TRBV6-5 and TRBJ1-6; the D is unclear. The V end was cut by 4 bases, the J end by 7 bases, with 5 bases between. Germline loops: CDR1 MNHEY, CDR2 SVGAGI. The CDR3 length is 12 residues. DNA for the CDR3: TGTGCCAGCAGTTCCGGGAATTCACCCCTCCACTTT. Translation gives CASSSGNSPLHF.

This clone was recorded once. The rearrangement joins TRBV2 to TRBJ2-3, with no clear D. Trimming took 8 bases from V and 5 from J, leaving 23 bases between them. Germline assignment: CDR1 SNHLY and CDR2 FYNNEI. The CDR3 runs 16 residues. The CDR3 DNA reads as TGTGCCAGCGCACTGTCCGGCGCCCTAGGCGAAGATACGCAGTATTTT. The encoded protein is CASALSGALGEDTQYF.